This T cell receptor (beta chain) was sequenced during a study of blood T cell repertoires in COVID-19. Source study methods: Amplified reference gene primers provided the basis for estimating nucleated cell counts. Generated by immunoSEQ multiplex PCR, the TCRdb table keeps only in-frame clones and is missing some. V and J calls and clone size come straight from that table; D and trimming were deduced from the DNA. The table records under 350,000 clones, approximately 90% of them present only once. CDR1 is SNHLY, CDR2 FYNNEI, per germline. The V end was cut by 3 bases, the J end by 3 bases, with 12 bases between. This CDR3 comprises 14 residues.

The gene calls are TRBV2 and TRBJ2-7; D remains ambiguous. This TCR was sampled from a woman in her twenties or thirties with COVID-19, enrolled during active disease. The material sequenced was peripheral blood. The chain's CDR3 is CASSEAASNYEQYF. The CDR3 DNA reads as TGTGCCAGCAGTGAGGCGGCAAGTAACTACGAGCAGTACTTC.